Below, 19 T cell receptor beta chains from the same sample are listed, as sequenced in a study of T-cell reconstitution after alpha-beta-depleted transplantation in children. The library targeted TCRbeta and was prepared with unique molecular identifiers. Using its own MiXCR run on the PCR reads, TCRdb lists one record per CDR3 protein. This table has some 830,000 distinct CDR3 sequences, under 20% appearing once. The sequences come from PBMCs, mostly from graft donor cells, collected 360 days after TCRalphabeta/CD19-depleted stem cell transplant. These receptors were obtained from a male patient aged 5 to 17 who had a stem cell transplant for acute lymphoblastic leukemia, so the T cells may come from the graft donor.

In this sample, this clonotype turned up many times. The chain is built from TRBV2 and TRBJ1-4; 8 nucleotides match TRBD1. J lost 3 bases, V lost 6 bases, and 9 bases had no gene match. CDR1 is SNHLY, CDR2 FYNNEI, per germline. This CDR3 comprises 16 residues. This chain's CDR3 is CASSPTGGSANEKLFF. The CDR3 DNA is TGTGCCAGCAGCCCCACAGGGGGATCAGCTAATGAAAAACTGTTTTTT.

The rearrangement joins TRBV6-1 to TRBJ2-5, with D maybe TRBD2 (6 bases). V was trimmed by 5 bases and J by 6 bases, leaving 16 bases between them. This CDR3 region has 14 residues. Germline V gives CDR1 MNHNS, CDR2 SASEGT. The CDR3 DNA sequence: TGTGCCAGCAGTCCGGCTAGCGCTGTCCAGACCCAGTACTTC. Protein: CASSPASAVQTQYF.

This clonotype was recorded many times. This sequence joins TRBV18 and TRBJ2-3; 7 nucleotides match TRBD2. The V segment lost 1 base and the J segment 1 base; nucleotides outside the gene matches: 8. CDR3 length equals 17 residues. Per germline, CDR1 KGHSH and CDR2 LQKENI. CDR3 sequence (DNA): TGTGCCAGCTCACCACTAAAGCGGGGACTCCGCACAGATACGCAGTATTTT. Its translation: CASSPLKRGLRTDTQYF.

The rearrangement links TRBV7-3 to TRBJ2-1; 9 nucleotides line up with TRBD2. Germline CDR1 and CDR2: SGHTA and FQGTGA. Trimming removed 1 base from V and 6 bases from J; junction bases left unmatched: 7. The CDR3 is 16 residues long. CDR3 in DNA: TGTGCCAGCAGCTTAAGAAGGGCGGGAGGGCCCAATGAGCAGTTCTTC. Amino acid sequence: CASSLRRAGGPNEQFF.

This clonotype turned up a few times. In DNA form, the CDR3 reads TGCGCCAGCAGCCCCGGGGGACAGCCCCGCGAGACCCAGTACTTC. Amino acid sequence: CASSPGGQPRETQYF. The chain couples TRBV5-1 to TRBJ2-5; a possible D gene is TRBD1 (7 bases). V was clipped by 4 bases and J by 5 bases, with 18 bases between them. The CDR3 loop spans 15 amino acids. Germline-derived CDR1 and CDR2 are SGHRS and YFSETQ.

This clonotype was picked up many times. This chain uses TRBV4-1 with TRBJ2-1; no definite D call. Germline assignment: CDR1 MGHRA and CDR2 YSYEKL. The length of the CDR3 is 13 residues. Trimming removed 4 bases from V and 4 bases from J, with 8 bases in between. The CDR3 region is CASSLSLYNEQFF. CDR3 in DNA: TGCGCCAGCAGCCTCTCCCTTTACAATGAGCAGTTCTTC.

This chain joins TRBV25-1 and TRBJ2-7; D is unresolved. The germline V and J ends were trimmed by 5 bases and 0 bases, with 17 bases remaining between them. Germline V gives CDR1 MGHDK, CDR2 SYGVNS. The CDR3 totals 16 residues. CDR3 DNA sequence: TGTGCCAGCAGTCCCCCCGGACCTTTCACCTCCTACGAGCAGTACTTC. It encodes CASSPPGPFTSYEQYF.

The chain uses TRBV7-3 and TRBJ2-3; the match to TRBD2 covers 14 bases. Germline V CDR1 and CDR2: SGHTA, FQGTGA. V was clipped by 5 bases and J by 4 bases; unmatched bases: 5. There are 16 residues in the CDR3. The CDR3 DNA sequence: TGTGCCAGCAGCCCGGGGACTAGCGGGAGTCCAGATACGCAGTATTTT. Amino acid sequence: CASSPGTSGSPDTQYF.

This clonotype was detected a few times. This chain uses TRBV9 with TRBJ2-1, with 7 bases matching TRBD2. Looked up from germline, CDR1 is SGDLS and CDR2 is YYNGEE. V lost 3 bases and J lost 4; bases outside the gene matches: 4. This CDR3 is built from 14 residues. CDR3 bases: TGTGCCAGCAGCGGGACTAGATATTACAATGAGCAGTTCTTC. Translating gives CASSGTRYYNEQFF. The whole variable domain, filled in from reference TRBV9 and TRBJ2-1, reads DSGVTQTPKHLITATGQRVTLRCSPRSGDLSVYWYQQSLDQGLQFLIQYYNGEERAKGNILERFSAQQFPDLHSELNLSSLELGDSALYFCASSGTRYYNEQFFGPGTRLTVL.

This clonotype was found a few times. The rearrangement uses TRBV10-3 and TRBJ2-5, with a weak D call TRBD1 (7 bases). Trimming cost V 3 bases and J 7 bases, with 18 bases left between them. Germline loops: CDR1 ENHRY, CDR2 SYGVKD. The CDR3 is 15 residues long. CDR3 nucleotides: TGTGCCATCAGTGATCTCGGGACAGCCGGGGGGACCCAGTACTTC. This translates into CAISDLGTAGGTQYF.

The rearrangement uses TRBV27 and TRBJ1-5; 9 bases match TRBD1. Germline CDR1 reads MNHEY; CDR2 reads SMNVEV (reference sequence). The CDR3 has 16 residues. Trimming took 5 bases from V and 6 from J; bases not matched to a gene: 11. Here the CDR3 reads CASSRDRAVRGQPQHF. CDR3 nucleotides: TGTGCCAGCAGTAGGGACAGGGCCGTGCGGGGTCAGCCCCAGCATTTT.

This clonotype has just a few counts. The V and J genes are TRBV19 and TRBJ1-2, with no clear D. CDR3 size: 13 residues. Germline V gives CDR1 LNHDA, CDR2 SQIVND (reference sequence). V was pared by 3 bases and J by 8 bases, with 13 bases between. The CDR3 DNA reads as TGTGCCAGTAGTATGATCCCAGGAAAAGGCTACACCTTC. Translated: CASSMIPGKGYTF.

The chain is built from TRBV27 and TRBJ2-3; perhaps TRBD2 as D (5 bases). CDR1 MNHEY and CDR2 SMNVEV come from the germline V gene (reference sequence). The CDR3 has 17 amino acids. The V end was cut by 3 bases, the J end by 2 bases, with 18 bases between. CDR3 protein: CASSFSPDGVSTDTQYF. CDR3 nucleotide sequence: TGTGCCAGCAGTTTTAGCCCAGACGGGGTCTCCACAGATACGCAGTATTTT.

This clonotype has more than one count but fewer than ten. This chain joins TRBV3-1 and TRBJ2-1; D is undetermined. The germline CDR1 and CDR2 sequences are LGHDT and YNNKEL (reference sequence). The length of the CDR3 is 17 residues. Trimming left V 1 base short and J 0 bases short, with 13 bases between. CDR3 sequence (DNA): TGTGCCAGCAGCCAAGTCGACTTTCTAAGCTCCTACAATGAGCAGTTCTTC. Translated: CASSQVDFLSSYNEQFF.

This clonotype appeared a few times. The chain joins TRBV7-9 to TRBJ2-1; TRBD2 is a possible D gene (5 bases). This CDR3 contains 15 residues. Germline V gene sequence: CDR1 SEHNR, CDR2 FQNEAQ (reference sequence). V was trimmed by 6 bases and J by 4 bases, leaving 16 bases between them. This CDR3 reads CASRLDTWIYNEQFF. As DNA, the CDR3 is TGTGCCAGCAGACTAGACACATGGATATACAATGAGCAGTTCTTC.

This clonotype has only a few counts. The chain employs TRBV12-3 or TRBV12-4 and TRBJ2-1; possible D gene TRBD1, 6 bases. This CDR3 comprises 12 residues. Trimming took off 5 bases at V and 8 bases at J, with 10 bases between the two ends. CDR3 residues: CASSQQGDEQFF. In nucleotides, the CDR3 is TGTGCCAGCAGTCAACAGGGTGATGAGCAGTTCTTC.

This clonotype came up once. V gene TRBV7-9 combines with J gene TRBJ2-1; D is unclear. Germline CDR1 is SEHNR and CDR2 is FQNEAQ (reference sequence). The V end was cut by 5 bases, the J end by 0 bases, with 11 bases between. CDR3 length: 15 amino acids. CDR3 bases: TGTGCCAGCAGCAAGGGCGTGAGCTCCTACAATGAGCAGTTCTTC. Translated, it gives CASSKGVSSYNEQFF.

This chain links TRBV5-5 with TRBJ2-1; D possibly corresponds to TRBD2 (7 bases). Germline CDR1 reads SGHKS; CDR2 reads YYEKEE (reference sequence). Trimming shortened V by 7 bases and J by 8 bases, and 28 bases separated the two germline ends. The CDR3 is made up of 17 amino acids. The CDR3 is CASGRGGSGTAFDEQFF. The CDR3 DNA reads TGTGCCAGCGGGAGGGGGGGGAGCGGGACTGCTTTCGATGAGCAGTTCTTC.

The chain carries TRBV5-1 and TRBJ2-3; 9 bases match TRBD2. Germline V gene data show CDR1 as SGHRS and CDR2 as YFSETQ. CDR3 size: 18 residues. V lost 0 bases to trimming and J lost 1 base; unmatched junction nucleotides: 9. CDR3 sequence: CASSLAALLAGRTDTQYF. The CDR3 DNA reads TGCGCCAGCAGCTTGGCTGCGTTACTAGCGGGCCGCACAGATACGCAGTATTTT.